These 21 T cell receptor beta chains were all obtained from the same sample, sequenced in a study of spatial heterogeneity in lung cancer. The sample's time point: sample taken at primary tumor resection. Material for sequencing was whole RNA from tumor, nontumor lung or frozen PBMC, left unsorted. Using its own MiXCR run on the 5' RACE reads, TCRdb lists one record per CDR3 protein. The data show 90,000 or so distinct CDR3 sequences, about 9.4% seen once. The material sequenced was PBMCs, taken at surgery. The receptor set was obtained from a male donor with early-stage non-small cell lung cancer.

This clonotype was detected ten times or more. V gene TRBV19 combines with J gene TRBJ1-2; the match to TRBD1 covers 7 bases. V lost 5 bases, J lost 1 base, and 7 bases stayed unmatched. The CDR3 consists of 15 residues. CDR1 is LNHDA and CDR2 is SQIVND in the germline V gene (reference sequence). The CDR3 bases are TGTGCCAGTAGTCCTGGACAGGTTTATAACTATGGCTACACCTTC. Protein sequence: CASSPGQVYNYGYTF.

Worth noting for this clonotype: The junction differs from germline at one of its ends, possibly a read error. The CDR3 is CASSLAPEAFF. The CDR3 DNA is TGTGCCAGCAGCCTAGCCCCAGAAGCTTTCTTT. This chain uses TRBV7-2 with TRBJ1-1; D not certain. Germline V gene data show CDR1 as SGHTA and CDR2 as FQGNSA. The CDR3 has 11 residues.

In DNA form, the CDR3 reads TGCGCCAGCAGCTTTGGCTTCCCGAGTACCGGGGAGCTGTTTTTT. It specifies CASSFGFPSTGELFF. V usage is TRBV5-1 and J usage is TRBJ2-2; no clear D. Germline lookup yields CDR1 SGHRS and CDR2 YFSETQ. This CDR3 has 15 amino acids. Trimming took off 2 bases at V and 5 bases at J, with 13 bases between the two ends.

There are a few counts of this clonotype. CDR3 DNA: TGTGCCAGCAGCAAAGTGGTGGAATTCCACCTAGCCAAAAACATTCAGTACTTC. Encoded protein: CASSKVVEFHLAKNIQYF. V usage is TRBV21-1 and J usage is TRBJ2-4. TRBV21-1 is tagged as a pseudogene. The CDR3 is 18 residues long.

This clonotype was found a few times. The CDR3 DNA sequence: TGTGCCAGCAGCCTTAGGGACAGGGGGCACCCAGAGACCCAGTACTTC. This encodes CASSLRDRGHPETQYF. V gene TRBV9 combines with J gene TRBJ2-5; 12 bases fit TRBD1. The CDR3 totals 16 residues. Trimming at V came to 4 bases and at J to 4 bases, leaving 8 bases not matched to a gene. Germline CDR1 reads SGDLS; CDR2 reads YYNGEE.

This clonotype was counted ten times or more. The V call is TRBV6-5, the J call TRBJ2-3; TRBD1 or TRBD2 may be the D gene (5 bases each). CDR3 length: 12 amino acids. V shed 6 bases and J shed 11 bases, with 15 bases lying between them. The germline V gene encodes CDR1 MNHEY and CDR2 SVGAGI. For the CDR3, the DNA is TGTGCCAGCAGCTGGGACGGGGAAAAGCAGTATTTT. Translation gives CASSWDGEKQYF.

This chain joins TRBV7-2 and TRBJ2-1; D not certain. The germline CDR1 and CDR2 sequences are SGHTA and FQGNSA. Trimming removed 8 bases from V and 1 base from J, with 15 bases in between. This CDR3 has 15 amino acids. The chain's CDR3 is CASLRTPSSYNEQFF. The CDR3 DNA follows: TGTGCCAGCCTGAGAACCCCCTCTTCCTACAATGAGCAGTTCTTC.

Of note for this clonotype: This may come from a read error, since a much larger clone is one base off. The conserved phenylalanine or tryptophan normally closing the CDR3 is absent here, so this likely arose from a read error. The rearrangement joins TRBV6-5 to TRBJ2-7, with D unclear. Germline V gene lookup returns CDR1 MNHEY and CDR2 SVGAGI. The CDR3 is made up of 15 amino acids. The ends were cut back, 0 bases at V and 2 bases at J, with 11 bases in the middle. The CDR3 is CASSYSSPYPYEQYL. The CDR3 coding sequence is TGTGCCAGCAGTTACTCGAGTCCCTACCCCTACGAGCAGTACCTC.

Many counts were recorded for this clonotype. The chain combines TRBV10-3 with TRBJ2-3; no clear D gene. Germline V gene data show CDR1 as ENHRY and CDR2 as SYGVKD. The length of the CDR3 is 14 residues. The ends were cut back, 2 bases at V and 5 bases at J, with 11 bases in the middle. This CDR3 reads CAISEAGPVDTQYF. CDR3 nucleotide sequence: TGTGCCATCAGTGAGGCCGGGCCGGTAGATACGCAGTATTTT.

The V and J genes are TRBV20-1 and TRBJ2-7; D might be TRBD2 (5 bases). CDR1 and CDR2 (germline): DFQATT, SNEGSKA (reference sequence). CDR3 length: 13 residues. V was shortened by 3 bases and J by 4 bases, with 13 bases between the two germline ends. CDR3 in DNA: TGCAGTGCTAGTGCCGGGGAACCTTACGAGCAGTACTTC. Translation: CSASAGEPYEQYF.

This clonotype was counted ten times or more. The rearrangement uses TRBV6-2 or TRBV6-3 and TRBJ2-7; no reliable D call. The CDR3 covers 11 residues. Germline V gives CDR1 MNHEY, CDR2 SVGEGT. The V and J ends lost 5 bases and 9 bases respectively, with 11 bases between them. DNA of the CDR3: TGTGCCAGCAGTACCGCCGCGGTGCAGTACTTC. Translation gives CASSTAAVQYF.

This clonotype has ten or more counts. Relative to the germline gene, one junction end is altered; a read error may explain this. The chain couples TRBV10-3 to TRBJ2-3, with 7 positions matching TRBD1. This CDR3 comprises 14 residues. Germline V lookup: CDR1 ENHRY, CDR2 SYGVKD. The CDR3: CAISIGTAPDTQYF. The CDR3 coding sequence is TGTGCCATCAGTATTGGGACAGCGCCAGACACGCAGTATTTT.

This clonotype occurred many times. As DNA, the CDR3 is TGTGCCAGCAGTTCCCCAGGGGGCGCGGGTGAAAAACTGTTTTTT. Its protein is CASSSPGGAGEKLFF. This chain joins TRBV6-6 and TRBJ1-4, with 8 bases matching TRBD1. The CDR3 consists of 15 residues. Germline lookup yields CDR1 MNHNY and CDR2 SVGAGI (reference sequence). The V and J ends lost 4 bases and 7 bases, in that order; junction bases with no gene match: 8.

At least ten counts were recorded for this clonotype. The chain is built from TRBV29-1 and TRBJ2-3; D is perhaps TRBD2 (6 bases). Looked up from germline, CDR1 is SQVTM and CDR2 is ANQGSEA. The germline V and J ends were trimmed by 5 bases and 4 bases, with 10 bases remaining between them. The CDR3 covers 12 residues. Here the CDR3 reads CSVRDSADTQYF. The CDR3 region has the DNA TGCAGCGTTAGGGACTCAGCAGATACGCAGTATTTT.

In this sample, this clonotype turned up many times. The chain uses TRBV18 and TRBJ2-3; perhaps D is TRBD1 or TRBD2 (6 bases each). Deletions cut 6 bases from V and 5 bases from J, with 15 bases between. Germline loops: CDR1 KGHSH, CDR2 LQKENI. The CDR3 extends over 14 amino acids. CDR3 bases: TGTGCCAGCTCTTCTAAAGGGGGGAAAGATACGCAGTATTTT. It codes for CASSSKGGKDTQYF. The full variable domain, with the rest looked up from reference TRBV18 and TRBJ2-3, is NAGVMQNPRHLVRRRGQEARLRCSPMKGHSHVYWYRQLPEEGLKFMVYLQKENIIDESGMPKERFSAEFPKEGPSILRIQQVVRGDSAAYFCASSSKGGKDTQYFGPGTRLTVL.

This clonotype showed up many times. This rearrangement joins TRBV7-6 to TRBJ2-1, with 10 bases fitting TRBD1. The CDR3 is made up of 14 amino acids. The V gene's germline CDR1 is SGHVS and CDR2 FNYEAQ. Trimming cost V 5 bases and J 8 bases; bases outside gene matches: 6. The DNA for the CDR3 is TGTGCCAGCAGCCAACCTGACAGGGGGCATGAGCAGTTCTTC. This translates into CASSQPDRGHEQFF.

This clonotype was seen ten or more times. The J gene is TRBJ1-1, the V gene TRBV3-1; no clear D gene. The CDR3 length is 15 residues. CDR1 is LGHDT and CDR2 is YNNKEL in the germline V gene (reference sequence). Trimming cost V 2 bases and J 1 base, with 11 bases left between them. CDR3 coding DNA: TGTGCCAGCAGCCAACTCTCCCCTGGGAACACTGAAGCTTTCTTT. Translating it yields CASSQLSPGNTEAFF.

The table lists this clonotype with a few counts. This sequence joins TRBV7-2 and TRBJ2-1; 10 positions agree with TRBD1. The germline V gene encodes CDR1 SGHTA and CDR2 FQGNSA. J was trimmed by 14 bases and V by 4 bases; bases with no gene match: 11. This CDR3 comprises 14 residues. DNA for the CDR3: TGTGCCAGCAGCTACCTGACAGGGGGCATTCTGGAGTTCTTC. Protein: CASSYLTGGILEFF.

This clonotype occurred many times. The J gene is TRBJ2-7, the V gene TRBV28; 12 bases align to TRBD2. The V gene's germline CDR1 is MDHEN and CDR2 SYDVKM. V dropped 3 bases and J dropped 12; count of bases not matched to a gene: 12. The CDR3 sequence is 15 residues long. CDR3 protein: CASSLDPSSGRAGYF. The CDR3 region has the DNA TGTGCCAGCAGTTTGGACCCTTCTAGCGGGAGGGCCGGGTACTTC. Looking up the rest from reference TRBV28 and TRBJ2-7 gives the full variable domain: DVKVTQSSRYLVKRTGEKVFLECVQDMDHENMFWYRQDPGLGLRLIYFSYDVKMKEKGDIPEGYSVSREKKERFSLILESASTNQTSMYLCASSLDPSSGRAGYFGPGTRLTVT.

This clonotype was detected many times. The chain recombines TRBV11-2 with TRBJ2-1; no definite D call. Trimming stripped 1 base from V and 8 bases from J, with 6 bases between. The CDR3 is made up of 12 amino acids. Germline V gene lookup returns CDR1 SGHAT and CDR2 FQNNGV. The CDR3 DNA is TGTGCCAGCAGCTTAGCCGGTTATGAGCAGTTCTTC. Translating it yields CASSLAGYEQFF.

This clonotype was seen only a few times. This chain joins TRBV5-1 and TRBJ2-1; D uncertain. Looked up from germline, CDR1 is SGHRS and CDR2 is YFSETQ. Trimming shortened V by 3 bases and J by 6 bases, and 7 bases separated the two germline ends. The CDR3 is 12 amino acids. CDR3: CASSSQSNEQFF. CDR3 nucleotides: TGCGCCAGCAGCTCACAGAGCAATGAGCAGTTCTTC.